Listed below are T cell receptor beta chains from one sample, sequenced in a study of vaccination and CD4 T cells after COVID-19. TCRdb recomputed calls from the PCR reads with MiXCR, one row per CDR3 protein. This sample has under 20,000 distinct CDR3 sequences; over 45% occur once, and the top ten carry roughly 16%. For these TCRs, the target antigens are not known. The sample in question was CD4+ T cells from blood, cultured in vitro, obtained before SARS-CoV-2 vaccination. These receptor sequences come from a human donor who had recovered from COVID-19. Each CDR3 is given with its conserved first and last residue. A clone size is listed for some rows: how often the clone was seen (once, few, many), or a class if it is expanded.

clone size	V gene	J gene	CDR3 protein
NA	TRBV6-2/TRBV6-3	TRBJ2-1	CASSPQWARGKNEQFF
NA	TRBV11-3	TRBJ2-7	CASSLGTGTYEQYF
few	TRBV6-4	TRBJ2-2	CASSDGTDSGELFF
NA	TRBV7-2	TRBJ1-3	CASSLTRGNTIYF
NA	TRBV7-9	TRBJ1-4	CATDRGLSEKLFF
NA	TRBV10-3	TRBJ2-7	CAIRPGLAGDEQYF
NA	TRBV27	TRBJ2-7	CASSARDGSDEQYF
few	TRBV7-9	TRBJ2-1	CASSKLAGVVNEQFF
NA	TRBV5-1	TRBJ2-3	CANSFERVSTDTQYF
NA	TRBV18	TRBJ2-3	CASRGYSTDTQYF
few	TRBV12-3/TRBV12-4	TRBJ1-5	CASSHGYSNQPQHF
few	TRBV6-1	TRBJ2-3	CASSGRLAGADTQYF
NA	TRBV5-5	TRBJ1-6	CASSLGVSNSPLHF
once	TRBV10-3	TRBJ2-1	CAISEPGLAGGWQFF
NA	TRBV12-3/TRBV12-4	TRBJ2-7	CASSLSGGYEQYF
few	TRBV15	TRBJ1-6	CATSRDTHQNSPLHF
few	TRBV7-3	TRBJ2-2	CASSFHAGSTGELFF
once	TRBV7-2	TRBJ2-3	CASNPTFSTDTQYF
few	TRBV25-1	TRBJ1-1	CASSDLTTGKAFF
NA	TRBV20-1	TRBJ2-1	CSAPGAGEQFF